These 18 T cell receptor beta chains share one sample of origin, sequenced in a study of blood T cell repertoires in COVID-19. Repertoires were generated with immunoSEQ multiplex PCR, while TCRdb's copy carries only in-frame clones and drops some. The table includes about 150,000 clones, around 90% detected once. Material: peripheral blood. These receptors all stem from a human donor in a cohort sampled during active COVID-19.

In the case of this clone: A far larger clone is off by one base, so a read error is likely. Other DNA sequences in this specimen translate into the identical CDR3. This chain uses TRBV7-9 with TRBJ2-7; D gene uncertain. The CDR3 runs to 12 residues. V shed 4 bases and J shed 0 bases, with 4 bases lying between them. CDR1 and CDR2 (germline): SEHNR, FQNEAQ (reference sequence). The DNA of the CDR3 is TGTGCCAGCAGCTCCAGCTCCTACGAGCAGTACTTC. This sequence encodes CASSSSSYEQYF.

CDR3 coding DNA: TGCGCCAGCAGAACACAGGGGGAGTTGACTGAAGCTTTCTTT. Its translation: CASRTQGELTEAFF. The V gene is TRBV5-1, the J gene TRBJ1-1; TRBD1 matches at 8 bases. This CDR3 contains 14 residues. Germline V gives CDR1 SGHRS, CDR2 YFSETQ. J gave up 5 bases and V 5 bases, and 8 bases lay outside the gene matches.

This chain links TRBV28 with TRBJ1-4, with D possibly being TRBD1 (6 bases). The germline V gene has CDR1 MDHEN and CDR2 SYDVKM. V gave up 5 bases and J gave up 8 bases, with 15 bases separating them. The CDR3 covers 14 residues. The CDR3 sequence is CASSEQGSREKLFF. In DNA, the CDR3 is TGTGCCAGCAGTGAACAGGGATCGAGGGAAAAACTGTTTTTT. The full variable domain, its missing parts supplied by reference TRBV28 and TRBJ1-4, is DVKVTQSSRYLVKRTGEKVFLECVQDMDHENMFWYRQDPGLGLRLIYFSYDVKMKEKGDIPEGYSVSREKKERFSLILESASTNQTSMYLCASSEQGSREKLFFGSGTQLSVL.

The CDR3 DNA sequence: TGTGCCAGCAGCTTAGGAGGTCAGGCCCCCACAGATACGCAGTATTTT. This translates into CASSLGGQAPTDTQYF. The V and J genes are TRBV5-6 and TRBJ2-3; D might be TRBD2 (5 bases). The germline gives CDR1 SGHDT, CDR2 YYEEEE. V was cut by 2 bases and J by 2 bases, with 15 bases left in between. The CDR3 sequence is 16 residues long.

The chain links TRBV12-3 or TRBV12-4 to TRBJ2-7, with D perhaps matching TRBD1 (6 bases). The V and J ends lost 5 bases and 4 bases respectively, with 9 bases between them. The CDR3 runs to 12 residues. CDR3 bases: TGTGCCAGCAGTGTGGACAGATACGAGCAGTACTTC. This encodes CASSVDRYEQYF.

This chain connects TRBV28 to TRBJ2-7; the D gene is possibly TRBD2 (6 bases). Per germline, CDR1 MDHEN and CDR2 SYDVKM. The CDR3 spans 15 residues. The V end was cut by 6 bases, the J end by 0 bases, with 15 bases between. CDR3 nucleotide sequence: TGTGCCAGCAGGGTCGTCGGGAGAAGCTCCTACGAGCAGTACTTC. Translation: CASRVVGRSSYEQYF.

This chain uses TRBV6-5 with TRBJ1-2, with 8 bases fitting TRBD1. From germline, CDR1 is MNHEY and CDR2 SVGAGI. After removal of 6 bases from V and 7 bases from J, the junction contained 10 bases not matched to a gene. CDR3 length equals 14 residues. The CDR3 sequence: CASRIKRQGLGYTF. The DNA for the CDR3 is TGTGCCAGCAGAATCAAACGACAGGGGCTTGGCTACACCTTC.

V and J are TRBV28 and TRBJ1-5; D is perhaps TRBD1 (5 bases). Trimming removed 6 bases at V and 7 bases at J, with 13 bases between. CDR1 is MDHEN, CDR2 SYDVKM, per germline. The CDR3 has 13 amino acids. CDR3 sequence: CASRRPGGQPQHF. CDR3 coding DNA: TGTGCCAGCAGGCGTCCGGGGGGACAGCCCCAGCATTTT.

The chain uses TRBV28 and TRBJ1-5; D perhaps matches TRBD1 (6 bases). This CDR3 spans 18 amino acids. The germline gives CDR1 MDHEN, CDR2 SYDVKM. V dropped 6 bases and J dropped 0 bases, with 21 bases sitting between them. This CDR3 is CASSPRGPGTLSNQPQHF. The CDR3 coding sequence is TGTGCCAGCAGCCCCCGCGGCCCCGGGACACTTAGCAATCAGCCCCAGCATTTT.

This clone was recorded a few times. The CDR3 coding sequence is TGTGCCAGCAGTGAGTGGCTAGCGGGTGAAAGCTCCTACGAGCAGTACTTC. This codes for CASSEWLAGESSYEQYF. This chain uses TRBV6-1 with TRBJ2-7; 8 positions agree with TRBD2. Germline-derived CDR1 and CDR2 are MNHNS and SASEGT. The CDR3 spans 17 residues. V shed 3 bases and J 0 bases; nucleotides not matched to a gene: 10.

The genes are TRBV9 and TRBJ1-2, with 10 bases that match TRBD1. Trimming removed 4 bases from V and 8 bases from J; junction bases left unmatched: 11. The CDR3 extends over 15 amino acids. CDR1 is SGDLS and CDR2 is YYNGEE in the germline V gene. The CDR3 coding sequence is TGTGCCAGCAGCCCCCACCGACAGGGGGCGGGGGGCTACACCTTC. This translates into CASSPHRQGAGGYTF.

The V gene is TRBV7-9, the J gene TRBJ2-7, with a tentative D call TRBD2 (6 bases). This CDR3 comprises 15 residues. V lost 5 bases and J 5 bases, leaving 19 bases between the germline ends. Germline V gene data show CDR1 as SEHNR and CDR2 as FQNEAQ (reference sequence). The CDR3 sequence: CASSPTEGLWNEQYF. CDR3 sequence (DNA): TGTGCCAGCAGCCCAACGGAGGGGTTATGGAACGAGCAGTACTTC.

The V and J genes are TRBV7-2 and TRBJ1-2; D is perhaps TRBD1 (6 bases). Per germline, CDR1 SGHTA and CDR2 FQGNSA. This CDR3 spans 15 amino acids. Trimming stripped 1 base from V and 4 bases from J, with 13 bases between. This CDR3 is CASSLGPGAGYGYTF. CDR3 nucleotide sequence: TGTGCCAGCAGCTTAGGCCCAGGGGCGGGCTATGGCTACACCTTC.

The genes are TRBV5-4 and TRBJ2-5; 10 nucleotides line up with TRBD2. With V trimmed by 0 bases and J by 2 bases, 10 bases remained unmatched. The germline gives CDR1 SGHNT, CDR2 YYREEE (reference sequence). The CDR3 length is 18 residues. The CDR3 DNA reads as TGTGCCAGCAGCTTGGCCACTAGCGGGGACTCAATACAAGAGACCCAGTACTTC. Translating gives CASSLATSGDSIQETQYF.

The CDR3 loop reads CASSALGASGANVLTF. Written as DNA, the CDR3 is TGTGCCAGCAGTGCCCTGGGGGCCTCTGGGGCCAACGTCCTGACTTTC. The chain links TRBV6-1 to TRBJ2-6, with a weak D call TRBD1 (6 bases). Between the trimmed V and J ends, which lost 4 bases and 0 bases, there was a span of 10 bases. Germline V gene data show CDR1 as MNHNS and CDR2 as SASEGT. The CDR3 is 16 residues long.

V and J are TRBV30 and TRBJ1-1; 12 nucleotides agree with TRBD1. The CDR3 is 19 residues long. Trimming removed 4 bases from V and 7 bases from J; junction bases left unmatched: 22. From germline, CDR1 is GTSNPN and CDR2 SVGIG (reference sequence). CDR3 DNA sequence: TGTGCCTGGAATAACTTGGGAACCGGGACAGGGGGCGGGGGGGGTGAAGCTTTCTTT. This gives the protein CAWNNLGTGTGGGGGEAFF.

The chain uses TRBV19 and TRBJ2-1, with 7 bases matching TRBD2. Per germline, CDR1 LNHDA and CDR2 SQIVND (reference sequence). The CDR3 spans 16 residues. The V segment lost 5 bases and the J segment 6 bases; nucleotides outside the gene matches: 13. Here the CDR3 reads CASSLGVGGGFNEQFF. The DNA for the CDR3 is TGTGCCAGTAGTCTTGGGGTTGGGGGGGGATTCAATGAGCAGTTCTTC.

This chain joins TRBV6-2 or TRBV6-3 and TRBJ1-1; TRBD1 is a possible D gene (6 bases). The CDR3 length is 14 residues. Germline V gene data show CDR1 as MNHEY and CDR2 as SVGEGT. V lost 7 bases and J lost 1, with 13 bases in between. CDR3 region: CASNPGHSNTEAFF. The CDR3 DNA reads as TGTGCCAGCAACCCGGGACACTCGAACACTGAAGCTTTCTTT.